The entry below gives a single T cell receptor (beta chain) sequence along with its context. TCRdb keeps only in-frame clones here, not all; method: immunoSEQ multiplex PCR. The sample lists 140,000 to 150,000 clones, more than 80% occurring once. The data stem from a study of blood T cell repertoires in COVID-19. Study information: Acute and convalescent COVID-19 samples came from the United States, Italy and Spain. T cells, B-cell-depleted T cells, or PBMCs provided the cDNA or gDNA that served as material.

The CDR3 is 15 residues long. The germline V gene encodes CDR1 SGHKS and CDR2 YYEKEE (reference sequence). The J segment lost 1 base and the V segment lost 5 bases, leaving 9 bases of the junction unmatched. Participants' reported clinical history set cohort assignment. The sequence was collected from a man aged 50-59 years who had recovered from COVID-19. Sequencing was performed on PBMCs or T cells enriched from blood (not recorded which). The chain combines TRBV5-5 with TRBJ2-7, with 7 bases aligning to TRBD1. CDR3 residues: CASSFGQVPSYEQYF. The CDR3 DNA reads TGTGCCAGCAGTTTTGGACAGGTCCCTTCCTACGAGCAGTACTTC.